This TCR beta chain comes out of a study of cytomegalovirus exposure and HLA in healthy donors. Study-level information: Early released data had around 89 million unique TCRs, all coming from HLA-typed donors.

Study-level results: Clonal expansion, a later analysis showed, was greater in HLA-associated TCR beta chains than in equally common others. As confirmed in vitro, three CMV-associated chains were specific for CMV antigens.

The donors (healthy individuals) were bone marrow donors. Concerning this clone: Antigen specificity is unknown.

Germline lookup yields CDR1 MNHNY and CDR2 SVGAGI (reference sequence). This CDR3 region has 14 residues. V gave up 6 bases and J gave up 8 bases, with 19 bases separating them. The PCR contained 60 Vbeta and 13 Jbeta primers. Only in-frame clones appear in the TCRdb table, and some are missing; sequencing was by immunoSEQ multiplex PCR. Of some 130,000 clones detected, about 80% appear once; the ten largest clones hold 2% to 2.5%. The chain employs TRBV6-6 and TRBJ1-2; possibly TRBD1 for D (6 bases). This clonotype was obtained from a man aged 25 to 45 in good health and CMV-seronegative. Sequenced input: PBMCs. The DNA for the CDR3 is TGTGCCAGCAGCCGGACCTCAGGAACAGGGGGCTACACCTTC. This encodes CASSRTSGTGGYTF.